This is a list of T cell receptor beta chains from one sample in a study of T cell repertoires in cytomegalovirus infection. These receptors have no identified antigens. TCRdb independently ran MiXCR on the reads; one entry per CDR3 protein. The sample includes about 920,000 distinct CDR3 sequences, less than 40% of them seen just once. The sample in question was cultured CD8+ T cells from PBMCs, obtained from culture after CMV antigen stimulation. The receptors derive from a human donor in good health (CMV status not recorded). Some clones in this sample may be carry-over from other donors' samples. Each CDR3 is given with its conserved first and last residue. A D gene is named only where the DNA matches it firmly. Clone sizes are given selectively: once, few, many, or a class where the clone is expanded.

>NA|17|NA|TRBV4-1|TRBJ1-3
CASSKTQGWFSGNTIYF
TGCGCCAGCAGCAAAACACAGGGATGGTTCTCTGGAAACACCATATATTTT
>NA|13|few|TRBV6-8|TRBJ2-7
CASSPQGRDEQYF
TGTGCCAGCAGTCCACAGGGGAGGGACGAGCAGTACTTC
>NA|14|few|TRBV4-1|TRBJ2-1
CASSQIDNYNEQFF
TGCGCCAGCAGCCAAATAGACAACTACAATGAGCAGTTCTTC
>NA|12|many|TRBV7-9|TRBJ1-2
CASSLGSDGYTF
TGTGCCAGCAGCTTAGGCAGTGATGGCTACACCTTC
>NA|15|few|TRBV25-1|TRBJ1-2
CASSEVVVQAGGYTF
TGTGCCAGCAGTGAAGTGGTTGTGCAGGCGGGGGGCTACACCTTC
>NA|13|NA|TRBV9|TRBJ1-1
CASSVAERTEAFF
TGTGCCAGCAGCGTAGCGGAACGGACTGAAGCTTTCTTT
>NA|17|few|TRBV11-3|TRBJ2-1
CASSLDGTYRAYNEQFF
TGTGCCAGCAGCTTAGATGGGACCTATCGGGCCTACAATGAGCAGTTCTTC
>TRBD1|16|NA|TRBV27|TRBJ1-2
CAFREGGRGSNYGYTF
TGTGCCTTCCGGGAAGGGGGCAGAGGGTCTAACTATGGCTACACCTTC
>NA|15|NA|TRBV10-1|TRBJ2-2
CASSEPGMKTGELFF
TGCGCCAGCAGTGAACCAGGGATGAAGACCGGGGAGCTGTTTTTT
>NA|14|many|TRBV7-6|TRBJ2-6
CASSPSSGANVLTF
TGTGCCAGCAGCCCAAGCTCTGGGGCCAACGTCCTGACTTTC
>TRBD2|14|NA|TRBV7-6|TRBJ2-1
CASSLGGSGAIGVF
TGTGCCAGCAGCTTAGGGGGTAGCGGGGCCATTGGGGTCTTC
>NA|11|NA|TRBV2|TRBJ2-5
CASSPTQTQYF
TGTGCCAGCAGTCCAACCCAGACCCAGTACTTC
>TRBD2|15|NA|TRBV27|TRBJ2-7
CASSLAVTSRNEQYF
TGTGCCAGCAGTTTAGCGGTGACTAGCAGGAACGAGCAGTACTTC
>TRBD2|10|few|TRBV29-1|TRBJ2-1
CSVIRTSEFF
TGCAGCGTGATAAGGACTAGCGAGTTCTTC
>NA|16|once|TRBV6-5|TRBJ1-6
CASSLQGTIYNSPLHF
TGTGCCAGCAGCTTACAGGGAACCATCTATAATTCACCCCTCCACTTT
>NA|14|NA|TRBV19|TRBJ1-2
CASSIDIGSDGYTF
TGTGCCAGTAGTATAGACATAGGGTCAGATGGCTACACCTTC
>TRBD1|13|many|TRBV7-8|TRBJ2-3
CASSGYRGDTQYF
TGTGCCAGCAGCGGGTACAGGGGCGATACGCAGTATTTT
>NA|14|few|TRBV10-3|TRBJ2-1
CATFTGSADDEQFF
TGTGCCACGTTCACGGGTAGCGCCGATGATGAGCAGTTCTTC
>NA|15|NA|TRBV15|TRBJ1-2
CATSMSDRPVDGYTF
TGTGCCACCAGCATGAGCGACAGGCCGGTTGATGGCTACACCTTC
>NA|14|few|TRBV7-3|TRBJ1-1
CASSPGPLNTEAFF
TGTGCCAGCAGCCCGGGACCGTTGAACACTGAAGCTTTCTTT
>NA|14|few|TRBV6-5|TRBJ1-1
CASSPNPGYTEAFF
TGTGCCAGCAGCCCTAACCCGGGCTACACTGAAGCTTTCTTT
>NA|17|NA|TRBV6-2/TRBV6-3|TRBJ2-1
CASSYLLTRTGNNEQFF
TGTGCCAGCAGTTACTTGTTGACTAGAACCGGAAACAATGAGCAGTTCTTC
>NA|13|NA|TRBV7-9|TRBJ1-2
CASSLVFGDGYTF
TGTGCCAGCAGCTTAGTCTTCGGTGACGGCTACACCTTC
>NA|13|NA|TRBV5-5|TRBJ1-1
CASSVALNTEAFF
TGTGCCAGCAGCGTCGCGCTCAACACTGAAGCTTTCTTT
>NA|17|many|TRBV7-8|TRBJ2-3
CASSYPQVAVDTDTQYF
TGTGCCAGCAGCTACCCCCAGGTAGCGGTTGATACAGATACGCAGTATTTT
>NA|16|many|TRBV7-9|TRBJ2-1
CASSFEGQVSYNEQFF
TGTGCCAGCAGCTTTGAAGGACAAGTCTCCTACAATGAGCAGTTCTTC